The 3 T cell receptor beta chains reported below all come from one sample, sequenced in a study of blood T cell repertoires in COVID-19. Clones were sequenced by immunoSEQ multiplex PCR, and TCRdb holds only the in-frame ones, with some missing. The sample holds about 180,000 clones, around 80% seen once. The sequenced sample was peripheral blood. The receptors stem from a man aged 65-85 years with active or convalescent COVID-19.

This clone appeared a few times. V usage is TRBV5-1 and J usage is TRBJ1-1; TRBD1 agrees at 12 bases. The CDR3 covers 16 residues. V shed 4 bases, J shed 1 base, and the junction held 5 bases outside the gene matches. In germline, CDR1 is SGHRS, CDR2 YFSETQ. The CDR3 DNA follows: TGCGCCAGCAGCGGGGGGACAGGGGGCGAGAACACTGAAGCTTTCTTT. Protein sequence: CASSGGTGGENTEAFF.

The chain combines TRBV11-2 with TRBJ2-3; 7 positions match TRBD2. The germline gives CDR1 SGHAT, CDR2 FQNNGV. V dropped 5 bases and J dropped 5; count of bases not matched to a gene: 10. CDR3 size: 15 residues. This chain's CDR3 is CASSAVSGDGDTQYF. CDR3 coding DNA: TGTGCCAGCAGCGCCGTGAGCGGGGATGGAGATACGCAGTATTTT.

The chain is built from TRBV6-6 and TRBJ1-5; 7 bases line up with TRBD1. Trimming removed 5 bases from V and 7 bases from J; junction bases left unmatched: 5. CDR3 length equals 13 residues. Germline loops: CDR1 MNHNY, CDR2 SVGAGI (reference sequence). This CDR3 is CASSTGAQQPQHF. The CDR3 DNA is TGTGCCAGCAGTACAGGGGCACAGCAGCCCCAGCATTTT.